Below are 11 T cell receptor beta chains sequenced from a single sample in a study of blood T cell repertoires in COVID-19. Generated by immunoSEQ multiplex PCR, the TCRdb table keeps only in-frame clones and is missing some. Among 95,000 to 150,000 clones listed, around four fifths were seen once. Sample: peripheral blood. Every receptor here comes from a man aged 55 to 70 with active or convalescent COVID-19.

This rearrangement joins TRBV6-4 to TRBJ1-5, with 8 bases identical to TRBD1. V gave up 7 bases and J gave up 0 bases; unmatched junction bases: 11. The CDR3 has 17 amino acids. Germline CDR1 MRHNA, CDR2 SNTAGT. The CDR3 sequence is CASTFLDRDYSNQPQHF. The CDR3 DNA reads TGTGCCAGCACCTTCCTGGACAGGGATTATAGCAATCAGCCCCAGCATTTT.

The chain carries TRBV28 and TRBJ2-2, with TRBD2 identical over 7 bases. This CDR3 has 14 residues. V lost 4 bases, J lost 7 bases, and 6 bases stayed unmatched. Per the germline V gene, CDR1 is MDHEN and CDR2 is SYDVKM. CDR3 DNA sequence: TGTGCCAGCAGTTCGACTAGCTGGAGCGGGGAGCTGTTTTTT. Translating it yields CASSSTSWSGELFF.

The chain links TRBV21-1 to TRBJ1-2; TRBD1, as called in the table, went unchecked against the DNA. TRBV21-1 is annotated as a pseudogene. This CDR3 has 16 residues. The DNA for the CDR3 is TGTGCCAGCAGCAAGCCCCAGACAGGGGGCTTCTATGGCTACACCTTC. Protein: CASSKPQTGGFYGYTF.

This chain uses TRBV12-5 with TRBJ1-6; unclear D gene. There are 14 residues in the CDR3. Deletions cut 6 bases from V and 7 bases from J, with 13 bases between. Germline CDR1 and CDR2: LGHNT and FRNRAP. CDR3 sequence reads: CASGLREINSPLHF. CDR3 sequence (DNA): TGTGCTAGTGGCCTCCGGGAGATAAATTCACCCCTCCACTTT.

CDR3 DNA sequence: TGTGCCAGCAGTTACGGAGCGGGGGCTAACTATGGCTACACCTTC. Its translation is CASSYGAGANYGYTF. The V gene is TRBV6-2 or TRBV6-3, the J gene TRBJ1-2; tentative D call: TRBD1 (5 bases). The germline V gene encodes CDR1 MNHEY and CDR2 SVGEGT. The length of the CDR3 is 15 residues. V lost 2 bases to trimming and J lost 0 bases, with 10 bases between them.

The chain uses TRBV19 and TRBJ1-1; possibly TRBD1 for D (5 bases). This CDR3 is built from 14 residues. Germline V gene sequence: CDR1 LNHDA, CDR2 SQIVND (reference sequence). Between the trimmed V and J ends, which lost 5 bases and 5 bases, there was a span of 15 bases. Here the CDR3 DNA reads TGTGCCAGTAGTCCCAGGCAGGGAAGGACTGAAGCTTTCTTT. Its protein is CASSPRQGRTEAFF. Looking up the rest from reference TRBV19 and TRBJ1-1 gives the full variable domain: DGGITQSPKYLFRKEGQNVTLSCEQNLNHDAMYWYRQDPGQGLRLIYYSQIVNDFQKGDIAEGYSVSREKKESFPLTVTSAQKNPTAFYLCASSPRQGRTEAFFGQGTRLTVV.

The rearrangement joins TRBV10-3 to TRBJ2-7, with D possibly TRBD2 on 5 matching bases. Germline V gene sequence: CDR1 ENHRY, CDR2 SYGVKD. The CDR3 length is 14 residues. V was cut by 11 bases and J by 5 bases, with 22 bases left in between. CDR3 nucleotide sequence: TGTGCCCCCAATTCCGGGCTAGCACTAGACGAGCAGTACTTC. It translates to CAPNSGLALDEQYF.

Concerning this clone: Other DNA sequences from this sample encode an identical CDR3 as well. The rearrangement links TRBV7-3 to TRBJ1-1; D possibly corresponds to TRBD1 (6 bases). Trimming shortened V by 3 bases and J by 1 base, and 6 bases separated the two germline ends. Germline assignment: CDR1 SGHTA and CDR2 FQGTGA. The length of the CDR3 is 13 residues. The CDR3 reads CASSLDRNTEAFF. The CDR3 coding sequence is TGTGCCAGCAGCTTGGACAGGAACACTGAAGCTTTCTTT.

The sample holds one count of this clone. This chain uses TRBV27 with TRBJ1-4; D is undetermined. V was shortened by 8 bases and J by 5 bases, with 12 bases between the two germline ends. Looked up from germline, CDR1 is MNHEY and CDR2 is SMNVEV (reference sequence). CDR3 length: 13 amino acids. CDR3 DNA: TGTGCCAGCCTAGGCGCCACCAATGAAAAACTGTTTTTT. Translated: CASLGATNEKLFF.

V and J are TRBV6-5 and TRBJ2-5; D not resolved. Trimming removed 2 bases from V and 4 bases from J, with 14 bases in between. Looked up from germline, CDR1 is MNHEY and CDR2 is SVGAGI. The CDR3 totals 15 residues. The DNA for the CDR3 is TGTGCCAGCAGTTACAGCTCTCCGAGAAGAGAGACCCAGTACTTC. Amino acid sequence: CASSYSSPRRETQYF.

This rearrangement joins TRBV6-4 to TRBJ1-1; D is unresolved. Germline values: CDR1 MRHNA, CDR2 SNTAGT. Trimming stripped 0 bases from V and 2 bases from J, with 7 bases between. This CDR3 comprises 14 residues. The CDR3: CASSDSSRNTEAFF. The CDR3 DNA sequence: TGTGCCAGCAGTGACTCTAGTAGAAACACTGAAGCTTTCTTT.